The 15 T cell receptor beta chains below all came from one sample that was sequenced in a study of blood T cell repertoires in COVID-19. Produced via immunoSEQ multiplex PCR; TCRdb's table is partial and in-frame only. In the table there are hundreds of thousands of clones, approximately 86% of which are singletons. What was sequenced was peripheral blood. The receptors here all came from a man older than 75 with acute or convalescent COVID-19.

The CDR3 protein is CAIRAEFASSYEQYF. CDR3 in DNA: TGTGCCATCAGAGCGGAATTCGCGTCCTCCTACGAGCAGTACTTC. The rearrangement links TRBV6-5 to TRBJ2-7; TRBD2 is a possible D gene (5 bases). Germline loops: CDR1 MNHEY, CDR2 SVGAGI. The CDR3 covers 15 residues. Trimming cost V 10 bases and J 0 bases, with 19 bases left between them.

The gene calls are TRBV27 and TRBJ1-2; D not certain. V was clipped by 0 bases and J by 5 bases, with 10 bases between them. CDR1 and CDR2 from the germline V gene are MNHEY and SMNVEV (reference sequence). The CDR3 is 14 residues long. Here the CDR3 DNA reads TGTGCCAGCAGTTTATCGAAACACCGTTATGGCTACACCTTC. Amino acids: CASSLSKHRYGYTF.

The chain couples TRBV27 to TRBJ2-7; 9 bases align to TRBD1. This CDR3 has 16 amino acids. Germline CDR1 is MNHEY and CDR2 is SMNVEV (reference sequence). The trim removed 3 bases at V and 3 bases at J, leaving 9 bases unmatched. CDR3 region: CASSFSRTGARYEQYF. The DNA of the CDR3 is TGTGCCAGCAGTTTCTCCAGGACAGGGGCCCGCTACGAGCAGTACTTC.

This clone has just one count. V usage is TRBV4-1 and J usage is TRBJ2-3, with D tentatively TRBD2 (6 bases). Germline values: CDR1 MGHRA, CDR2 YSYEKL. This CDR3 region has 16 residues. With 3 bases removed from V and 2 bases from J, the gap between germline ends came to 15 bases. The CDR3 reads CASSQAQRASTDTQYF. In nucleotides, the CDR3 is TGCGCCAGCAGCCAGGCCCAGCGGGCTTCCACAGATACGCAGTATTTT.

Here the CDR3 DNA reads TGTGCCAGCAGCTTGGGACTTCCTGGAAACACCATATATTTT. Protein sequence: CASSLGLPGNTIYF. This chain links TRBV5-4 with TRBJ1-3; D is unresolved. The germline V gene has CDR1 SGHNT and CDR2 YYREEE (reference sequence). The V gene lost 0 bases and the J gene lost 2 bases, with 6 bases spanning the gap. This CDR3 is built from 14 residues.

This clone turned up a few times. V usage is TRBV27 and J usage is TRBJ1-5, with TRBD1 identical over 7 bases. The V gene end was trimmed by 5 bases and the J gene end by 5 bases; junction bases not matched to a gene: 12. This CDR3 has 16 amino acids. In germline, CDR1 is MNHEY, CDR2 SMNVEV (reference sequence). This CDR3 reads CASSPLSRGSHQPQHF. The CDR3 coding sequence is TGTGCCAGCAGTCCCCTCAGCAGGGGGTCCCATCAGCCCCAGCATTTT.

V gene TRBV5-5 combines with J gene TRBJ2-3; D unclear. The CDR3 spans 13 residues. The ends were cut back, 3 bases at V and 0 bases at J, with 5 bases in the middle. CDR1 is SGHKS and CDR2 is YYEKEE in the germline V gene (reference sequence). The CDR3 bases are TGTGCCAGCAGCTCACTCAGCACAGATACGCAGTATTTT. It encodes CASSSLSTDTQYF.

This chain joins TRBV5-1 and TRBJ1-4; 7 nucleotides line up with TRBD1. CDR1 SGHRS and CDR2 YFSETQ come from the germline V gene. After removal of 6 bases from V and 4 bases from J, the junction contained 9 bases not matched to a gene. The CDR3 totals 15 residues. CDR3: CASTPWGQNNEKLFF. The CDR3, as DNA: TGCGCCAGCACCCCTTGGGGACAGAATAATGAAAAACTGTTTTTT. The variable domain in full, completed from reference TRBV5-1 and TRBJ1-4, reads KAGVTQTPRYLIKTRGQQVTLSCSPISGHRSVSWYQQTPGQGLQFLFEYFSETQRNKGNFPGRFSGRQFSNSRSEMNVSTLELGDSALYLCASTPWGQNNEKLFFGSGTQLSVL.

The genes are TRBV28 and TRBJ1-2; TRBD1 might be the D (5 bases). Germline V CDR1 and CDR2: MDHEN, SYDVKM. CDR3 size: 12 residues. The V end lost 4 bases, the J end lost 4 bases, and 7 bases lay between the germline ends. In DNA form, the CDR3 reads TGTGCCAGCAGTTCGGACACCTATGGCTACACCTTC. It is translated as CASSSDTYGYTF.

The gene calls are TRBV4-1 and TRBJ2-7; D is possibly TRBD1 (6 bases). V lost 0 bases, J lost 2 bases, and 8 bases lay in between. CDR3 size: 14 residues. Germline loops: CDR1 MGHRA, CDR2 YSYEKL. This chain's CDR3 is CASSQETGPYEQYF. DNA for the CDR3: TGCGCCAGCAGCCAAGAAACAGGGCCCTACGAGCAGTACTTC.

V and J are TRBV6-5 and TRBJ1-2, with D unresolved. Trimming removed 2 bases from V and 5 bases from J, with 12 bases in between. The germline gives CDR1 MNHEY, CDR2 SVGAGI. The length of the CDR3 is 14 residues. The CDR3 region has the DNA TGTGCCAGCAGTTACACAGCAGAGAATTATGGCTACACCTTC. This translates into CASSYTAENYGYTF.

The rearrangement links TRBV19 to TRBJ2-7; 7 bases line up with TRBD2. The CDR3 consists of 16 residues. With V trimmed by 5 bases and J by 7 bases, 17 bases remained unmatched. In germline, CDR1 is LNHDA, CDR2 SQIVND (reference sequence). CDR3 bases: TGTGCCAGTAGTGTCCTCGCGGGAGTAGGCGGAGGAGAGCAGTACTTC. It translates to CASSVLAGVGGGEQYF.

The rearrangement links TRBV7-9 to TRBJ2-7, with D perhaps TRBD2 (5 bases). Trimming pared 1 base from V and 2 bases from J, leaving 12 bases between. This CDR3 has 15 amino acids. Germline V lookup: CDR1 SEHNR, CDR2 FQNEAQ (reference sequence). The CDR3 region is CASSLGTAGTYEQYF. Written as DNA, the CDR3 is TGTGCCAGCAGCTTAGGGACGGCGGGTACCTACGAGCAGTACTTC.

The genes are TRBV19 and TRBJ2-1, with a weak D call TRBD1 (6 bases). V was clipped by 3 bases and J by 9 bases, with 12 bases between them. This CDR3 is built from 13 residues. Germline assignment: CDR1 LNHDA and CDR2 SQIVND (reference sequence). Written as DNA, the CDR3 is TGTGCCAGTAGTATTAACACAGGGAGTGAGCAGTTCTTC. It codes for CASSINTGSEQFF.

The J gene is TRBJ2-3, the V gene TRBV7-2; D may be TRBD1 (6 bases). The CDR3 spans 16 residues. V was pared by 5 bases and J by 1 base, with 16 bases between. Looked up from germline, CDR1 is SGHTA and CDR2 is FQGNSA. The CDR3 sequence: CASSIRPSGGTDTQYF. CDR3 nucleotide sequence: TGTGCCAGCAGCATCCGGCCCTCAGGGGGCACAGATACGCAGTATTTT.